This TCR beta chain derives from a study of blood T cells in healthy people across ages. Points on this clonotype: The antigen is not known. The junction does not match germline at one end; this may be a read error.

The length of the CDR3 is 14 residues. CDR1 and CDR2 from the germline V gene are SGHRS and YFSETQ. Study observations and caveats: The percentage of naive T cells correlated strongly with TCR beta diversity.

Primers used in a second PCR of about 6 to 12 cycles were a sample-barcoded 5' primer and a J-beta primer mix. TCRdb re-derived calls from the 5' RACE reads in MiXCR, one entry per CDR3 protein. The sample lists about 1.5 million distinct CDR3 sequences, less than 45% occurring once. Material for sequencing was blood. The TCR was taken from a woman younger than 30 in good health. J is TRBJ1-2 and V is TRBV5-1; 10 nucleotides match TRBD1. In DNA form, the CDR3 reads TGCGCCAACAGCTTGGGGGACAGGGGCCTCGGCTACACCTTC. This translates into CANSLGDRGLGYTF.